The clone carrying this T cell receptor beta chain showed up just a few times. The antigen is undetermined. This specimen belongs to a study of somatic mutations in cytotoxic T cells in rheumatoid arthritis. Study at large: Prior to any treatment and right after diagnosis, patient blood (approximately 33 ml EDTA) was drawn. Certain V beta antibody-stained T-cell populations, V beta1+ cells sequenced for TCRB among them, were flow-sorted to nearly 100% purity.

V dropped 10 bases and J dropped 3 bases, with 22 bases sitting between them. The CDR3 totals 15 residues. Germline loops: CDR1 SNHLY, CDR2 FYNNEI. Points from the study as a whole: CD8+ T-cell clonality did not differ significantly between rheumatoid arthritis patients and age-matched healthy controls. Statistical analysis of the slight TRBV07 underrepresentation in rheumatoid arthritis patients did not adjust for multiple comparisons.

Repertoires were generated with immunoSEQ multiplex PCR, while TCRdb's copy carries only in-frame clones and drops some. The sample consists of around 6,000 clones, roughly 80% of them appearing once. This chain uses TRBV2 with TRBJ2-7; D is possibly TRBD1 (6 bases). The sequenced sample consisted of CD8+ T cells sorted from blood. The TCR sequence derives from an adult with rheumatoid arthritis. The CDR3 DNA sequence: TGTGCCACCCAAGGACAGCCCAAAGACTACTACGAGCAGTACTTC. It encodes CATQGQPKDYYEQYF.